The 25 T cell receptor beta chains given below trace back to one sample, sequenced in a study of metastatic and nonmetastatic thyroid tumors. All patients were untreated before thyroid surgery. TCRdb re-processed the PCR reads through MiXCR. The repertoire has around 20,000 clones, about 31% of them found once; the top ten carry 20% to 25%. The sequenced sample consisted of adjacent normal tissue. These receptors all come from a female donor with papillary thyroid cancer or a benign thyroid nodule (not recorded which). Some clones in this sample may be carry-over from other donors' samples.

This chain joins TRBV25-1 and TRBJ2-3, with D unresolved. The length of the CDR3 is 13 residues. V gave up 3 bases and J gave up 4 bases, with 8 bases separating them. The germline V gene encodes CDR1 MGHDK and CDR2 SYGVNS. CDR3 sequence reads: CASSDTYSDTQYF. The CDR3 DNA reads TGTGCCAGCAGTGATACGTACTCAGATACGCAGTATTTT.

Within the sample, this clone is large. V usage is TRBV19 and J usage is TRBJ1-2, with no clear D. From germline, CDR1 is LNHDA and CDR2 SQIVND (reference sequence). V was clipped by 2 bases and J by 4 bases, with 11 bases between them. This CDR3 is built from 14 residues. The CDR3 DNA sequence: TGTGCCAGTAGTATAAGTGTGGGCCGCTATGGCTACACCTTC. Its protein is CASSISVGRYGYTF.

This chain uses TRBV20-1 with TRBJ1-1, with D unclear. Germline V gives CDR1 DFQATT, CDR2 SNEGSKA (reference sequence). This CDR3 spans 12 amino acids. Trimming took off 6 bases at V and 2 bases at J, with 10 bases between the two ends. The CDR3 sequence: CSADWINTEAFF. The CDR3 DNA sequence: TGCAGTGCCGACTGGATTAACACTGAAGCTTTCTTT.

This clone was found many times. The genes are TRBV6-1 and TRBJ2-1; 13 bases fit TRBD2. Per germline, CDR1 MNHNS and CDR2 SASEGT. The CDR3 runs to 15 residues. V dropped 4 bases and J dropped 4; count of bases not matched to a gene: 1. The CDR3, as DNA: TGTGCCAGCAGTGTACTAGCGGGAGGGTACAATGAGCAGTTCTTC. It is translated as CASSVLAGGYNEQFF.

This clone has more than one count but fewer than ten. The gene calls are TRBV12-3 or TRBV12-4 and TRBJ1-2; the D gene is possibly TRBD1 (5 bases). There are 14 residues in the CDR3. Trimming removed 6 bases from V and 8 bases from J, with 19 bases in between. The CDR3 is CASRLTRDLGGYTF. CDR3 nucleotide sequence: TGTGCCAGCAGACTGACCAGGGACTTGGGGGGCTACACCTTC.

This clone showed up just a few times. The rearrangement joins TRBV6-1 to TRBJ1-1; D remains unclear. This CDR3 contains 13 residues. V was pared by 7 bases and J by 1 base, with 10 bases between. Germline V lookup: CDR1 MNHNS, CDR2 SASEGT. DNA for the CDR3: TGTGCCAGCATCAAAGACGGGAACACTGAAGCTTTCTTT. Translation gives CASIKDGNTEAFF.

This clone appeared a few times. CDR3 region: CSAGGTVYTEAFF. The CDR3 bases are TGCAGTGCGGGAGGGACAGTTTACACTGAAGCTTTCTTT. J is TRBJ1-1 and V is TRBV20-1; 7 bases match TRBD1. This CDR3 has 13 amino acids. V dropped 6 bases and J dropped 3; count of bases not matched to a gene: 7. The germline CDR1 and CDR2 sequences are DFQATT and SNEGSKA (reference sequence).

The CDR3 nucleotides read TGTGCCAGCAGTTACTCGGGCGGGGGCACCGGGGAGCTGTTTTTT. Amino acids: CASSYSGGGTGELFF. The chain couples TRBV6-6 to TRBJ2-2; TRBD2 matches 7 bases. Germline V lookup: CDR1 MNHNY, CDR2 SVGAGI (reference sequence). Losses at the gene ends were 0 bases for V and 4 bases for J; bases not matched to a gene: 2. The CDR3 loop spans 15 amino acids.

The chain carries TRBV5-8 and TRBJ1-4; 7 nucleotides match TRBD1. Germline V CDR1 and CDR2: SGHTS, YDEGEE. The CDR3 covers 14 residues. J was trimmed by 5 bases and V by 10 bases; bases with no gene match: 11. CDR3 sequence: CASARDRRNEKLFF. CDR3 DNA: TGTGCCTCGGCCCGGGACAGAAGGAATGAAAAACTGTTTTTT.

V gene TRBV19 combines with J gene TRBJ1-6; 8 bases are shared with TRBD1. The ends lost 5 bases at V and 6 bases at J; junction bases unmatched: 12. The CDR3 has 17 amino acids. Germline V gives CDR1 LNHDA, CDR2 SQIVND (reference sequence). In DNA, the CDR3 is TGTGCCAGTAGTTTTATTGTCCGGGACAGGCTTAATTCACCCCTCCACTTT. Translated, it gives CASSFIVRDRLNSPLHF.

This clone is a singleton in its sample. The J gene is TRBJ2-3, the V gene TRBV3-1; a weak D match, TRBD2 (5 bases). Trimming shortened V by 6 bases and J by 1 base, and 17 bases separated the two germline ends. CDR1 and CDR2 from the germline V gene are LGHDT and YNNKEL (reference sequence). CDR3 length equals 16 residues. CDR3 sequence: CASSTVEGIGTDTQYF. The DNA for the CDR3 is TGTGCCAGCAGTACTGTAGAGGGCATCGGCACAGATACGCAGTATTTT.

The J gene is TRBJ2-7, the V gene TRBV20-1, with 8 positions matching TRBD1. V lost 0 bases, J lost 2 bases, and 9 bases stayed unmatched. The CDR3 consists of 16 residues. Germline CDR1 DFQATT, CDR2 SNEGSKA (reference sequence). The CDR3 region is CSARDSDRDPPYEQYF. Here the CDR3 DNA reads TGCAGTGCTAGAGACTCGGACAGGGACCCTCCCTACGAGCAGTACTTC.

This clone has ten or more counts. The gene calls are TRBV9 and TRBJ2-7, with TRBD1 matching over 9 bases. V lost 3 bases to trimming and J lost 6 bases; unmatched junction nucleotides: 13. There are 16 residues in the CDR3. From germline, CDR1 is SGDLS and CDR2 YYNGEE. DNA for the CDR3: TGTGCCAGCAGCGCCGACGGGGGGACAGGGATTGCCGAGCAGTACTTC. It translates to CASSADGGTGIAEQYF.

The V call is TRBV7-2, the J call TRBJ2-1; D may be TRBD1 or TRBD2 (5 bases each). V lost 0 bases and J 2 bases, leaving 11 bases between the germline ends. Germline assignment: CDR1 SGHTA and CDR2 FQGNSA. The CDR3 contains 16 residues. CDR3 DNA sequence: TGTGCCAGCAGCTTAGCCGGGACGCTTGCCTACAATGAGCAGTTCTTC. This codes for CASSLAGTLAYNEQFF.

This clone is judged medium-sized. The chain couples TRBV28 to TRBJ1-3; the D gene is possibly TRBD1 (6 bases). Germline CDR1 is MDHEN and CDR2 is SYDVKM. This CDR3 has 14 amino acids. Trimming left V 11 bases short and J 0 bases short, with 14 bases between. The CDR3 nucleotides are TGTGCCTCCAGGGGTCCAAACTCTGGAAACACCATATATTTT. Its translation: CASRGPNSGNTIYF.

This clone has more than one count but fewer than ten. This rearrangement joins TRBV30 to TRBJ2-3; 10 bases line up with TRBD1. CDR3 length equals 15 residues. J was trimmed by 6 bases and V by 2 bases; bases with no gene match: 8. Germline loops: CDR1 GTSNPN, CDR2 SVGIG (reference sequence). Here the CDR3 reads CAWSTPGQGMDTQYF. For the CDR3, the DNA is TGTGCCTGGAGTACACCGGGACAGGGGATGGATACGCAGTATTTT. Filled out from reference TRBV30 and TRBJ2-3, the complete variable domain reads SQTIHQWPATLVQPVGSPLSLECTVEGTSNPNLYWYRQAAGRGLQLLFYSVGIGQISSEVPQNLSASRPQDRQFILSSKKLLLSDSGFYLCAWSTPGQGMDTQYFGPGTRLTVL.

This clone has a single count. The CDR3 reads CASSSGLAGAGDTQYF. As DNA, the CDR3 is TGTGCCAGCAGCTCCGGACTAGCGGGAGCGGGAGATACGCAGTATTTT. This chain connects TRBV11-2 to TRBJ2-3; 13 positions match TRBD2. CDR1 SGHAT and CDR2 FQNNGV come from the germline V gene. J lost 5 bases, V lost 4 bases, and 6 bases had no gene match. This CDR3 has 16 amino acids.

As to this clone: The CDR3 ends on some other residue instead of the conserved phenylalanine or tryptophan, so this is likely a read error. The limits of the CDR3 on the DNA are not certain, so only TCRdb's listed CDR3 is given. V usage is TRBV6-5 and J usage is TRBJ1-5; the D call in the table, TRBD1, was not verified against the DNA. From germline, CDR1 is MNHEY and CDR2 SVGAGI. 15 amino acids form the CDR3, both terminal residues included. The CDR3 spells CASSSGTGRHAPQQL.

This clone came up once. One end of the junction varies from germline; a read error may be responsible. The rearrangement links TRBV6-2 or TRBV6-3 to TRBJ2-7; perhaps D is TRBD1 or TRBD2 (7 bases each). Looked up from germline, CDR1 is MNHEY and CDR2 is SVGEGT. The CDR3 contains 14 residues. The CDR3 DNA is TGTGCCAGCAGTTACTGTCTATCAGGGGGGGAGCAGTCCTTC. This encodes CASSYCLSGGEQSF.

This clone was seen more than once but under ten times. V usage is TRBV12-3 or TRBV12-4 and J usage is TRBJ2-2; D possibly corresponds to TRBD2 (7 bases). The CDR3 sequence is 15 residues long. V shed 8 bases and J shed 0 bases, with 13 bases lying between them. The CDR3 reads CASSWGGANTGELFF. Written as DNA, the CDR3 is TGTGCCAGCTCTTGGGGGGGCGCGAACACCGGGGAGCTGTTTTTT.

This CDR3 reads CASSTDRGKPPQHF. In DNA, the CDR3 is TGTGCCAGCAGTACCGACAGGGGGAAACCGCCCCAGCATTTT. The genes are TRBV27 and TRBJ1-5, with 9 positions matching TRBD1. CDR1 and CDR2 (germline): MNHEY, SMNVEV (reference sequence). The CDR3 is made up of 14 amino acids. V lost 5 bases, J lost 9 bases, and 8 bases stayed unmatched.

This clone has a handful of counts. This rearrangement joins TRBV28 to TRBJ2-5; D remains unclear. The CDR3 runs 13 residues. CDR1 and CDR2 from the germline V gene are MDHEN and SYDVKM. The germline V and J ends were trimmed by 4 bases and 1 base, with 7 bases remaining between them. This chain's CDR3 is CASSSQIQETQYF. CDR3 DNA: TGTGCCAGCAGTTCCCAAATCCAAGAGACCCAGTACTTC.

This clone is hyperexpanded by share. Other DNA sequences of this sample code for an identical CDR3. The chain recombines TRBV6-1 with TRBJ2-7; 8 bases are a match to TRBD1. V lost 8 bases, J lost 2 bases, and 8 bases stayed unmatched. This CDR3 is built from 14 residues. CDR1 is MNHNS and CDR2 is SASEGT in the germline V gene. The CDR3 reads CASSRDRNTYEQYF. The CDR3 DNA sequence: TGTGCCAGCTCAAGGGACAGGAATACCTACGAGCAGTACTTC.

This clone rates as medium-sized. The chain joins TRBV20-1 to TRBJ1-2; D gene ambiguous. The CDR3 runs 13 residues. Germline assignment: CDR1 DFQATT and CDR2 SNEGSKA (reference sequence). Trimming took off 6 bases at V and 4 bases at J, with 15 bases between the two ends. The CDR3 sequence: CSARRDLSYGYTF. The CDR3 region has the DNA TGCAGTGCGAGACGGGATCTTTCCTATGGCTACACCTTC.

The chain joins TRBV27 to TRBJ2-2; TRBD1 is a possible D gene (5 bases). V was clipped by 4 bases and J by 6 bases, with 15 bases between them. Looked up from germline, CDR1 is MNHEY and CDR2 is SMNVEV (reference sequence). The CDR3 has 15 residues. The CDR3 is CASSYSRRGPGELFF. The CDR3 DNA follows: TGTGCCAGCAGTTACTCGAGAAGGGGTCCCGGGGAGCTGTTTTTT.